The subject of this entry is one T cell receptor beta chain. The data derive from a study of blood T cell repertoires in COVID-19. Study background: Specimens from acute and convalescent COVID-19 originated in the United States, Italy and Spain.

TCRdb's table, derived via immunoSEQ multiplex PCR, lists solely in-frame clones and lacks some. The sample includes approximately 60,000 clones, around 85% seen only once; the top ten take roughly 20%. There are 12 residues in the CDR3. Germline V gives CDR1 SEHNR, CDR2 FQNEAQ (reference sequence). V lost 1 base and J lost 6, with 4 bases in between. Sequenced input: peripheral blood. This clonotype originated in a woman older than 75 with active or convalescent COVID-19. The V gene is TRBV7-9, the J gene TRBJ1-3; D not certain. This chain's CDR3 is CASSLVLNTIYF. Written as DNA, the CDR3 is TGTGCCAGCAGCTTAGTATTAAACACCATATATTTT.